The entry below gives a single T cell receptor (beta chain) sequence along with its context. The table came from immunoSEQ multiplex PCR; TCRdb's copy has only in-frame clones and leaves some out. Among roughly 480,000 clones, roughly 89% were seen once, and the ten largest hold over 0.7%. The CDR3 has 20 amino acids. V shed 4 bases and J 1 base; nucleotides not matched to a gene: 11. Germline-derived CDR1 and CDR2 are MNHNS and SASEGT. The data derive from a study of blood T cell repertoires in COVID-19. The specimen sequenced was peripheral blood. The chain is built from TRBV6-1 and TRBJ2-3; 16 bases align to TRBD2. This sequence was found in a man younger than 35 with COVID-19, enrolled during active disease. The CDR3 DNA reads TGTGCCAGCAGTGGAAGAGTGGGACTAGCGGGAGGGTTCCGCACAGATACGCAGTATTTT. This gives the protein CASSGRVGLAGGFRTDTQYF.